This T cell receptor (beta chain) was recovered during a study of PD-L1 blockade in urothelial cancer (dated by TCRdb to 2015 to 2018). At the level of the whole study: Every patient began therapy around 2014 and was given atezolizumab 1,200 mg intravenously every 3 weeks. About nine tenths of the roughly 29 patients were identified as males with urothelial cancer of bladder origin, and a prior smoking history was reported by 18 of 29 patients. Twenty-nine patients had pretreatment blood TCR-seq, about 25 had at least one posttreatment blood collection, and about 25 had tumor TCR-seq. Blood samples were analyzed at 3 weeks after treatment start (second dose) and at 6 weeks after treatment start. An ECOG performance status of 0 or 1 was recorded for the patients, and 0 to 3 prior chemotherapy regimens had been received by the patients. Whole exome sequencing and RNA sequencing of pretreatment tumors were performed alongside TCR sequencing in the same patients. An exploratory multi-omic analysis was conducted of the somatic, immune and clinical correlates of response to PD-L1 blockade with atezolizumab in urothelial cancer. TCR sequencing covered pretreatment tumor samples and matched, serially collected peripheral blood taken before and after atezolizumab treatment. Durable clinical benefit was achieved by nine patients and was not achieved by 20 patients. Blood samples gave a median of around 140,000 T cells and tens of thousands of unique TCRs, with a median clonality of roughly 0.08. Durable clinical benefit was defined as a progression-free survival longer than 6 months, and TCR features were additionally tested against progression-free survival and overall survival. Findings and caveats that apply to the study as a whole: At 3 weeks after the start of treatment, tumor-associated TCR clones in peripheral blood had expanded more in patients with durable benefit (n of about 22, p = 0.022). Improved progression-free and overall survival was associated with having pretreatment peripheral blood TCR clonality below the median. Because the sample size was small (n ≈ 27) and many exploratory analyses were performed, the results are intended to be hypothesis-generating.

To note about this clone: Its specific antigen is unknown. Nothing much larger sits one base from this clone, and base qualities are not available.

The time point label of this sample denotes: pretreatment peripheral blood. A cohort of approximately 31 patients with locally advanced or metastatic urothelial carcinoma, treated at Memorial Sloan Kettering on a trial protocol, was included. Peripheral blood mononuclear cells were collected pretreatment and during treatment, with between 1 and 8 total time points obtained per patient. The Qiagen DNeasy Blood extraction kit was used to purify genomic DNA from total PBMCs and from tumor samples. PBMCs were collected pretreatment and during treatment, and were isolated and stored as previously described. Synthetic TCR analog templates were spiked into each PCR to estimate absolute template abundance from read counts. TCRbeta CDR3 regions were amplified from genomic DNA with bias-controlled V and J gene primers using the immunoSEQ assay. Rearranged TCRbeta segments were sequenced at approximately 20X coverage. The paper's processing steps were these. Clustering was used to correct sequencing errors, and CDR3s were annotated against IMGT so that V, D and J genes could be assigned. Downstream analyses used only productive TCRbeta rearrangements, leaving out any out-of-frame or stop-codon sequences. Clonality was calculated as one minus the Shannon entropy normalized by the log of the number of unique productive sequences. Fisher's exact test with Benjamini-Hochberg correction, at a threshold of adjusted p below 0.01, was used to find clones that differed between time points or between blood and tumor. Sourced from immuneACCESS, this table was stored by TCRdb with only in-frame sequences that have V and J called. A share of the clones is absent; for the studies checked, an unresolved V gene accounts for under half, and the remainder has no known explanation. The V and J calls and clone size were taken over from that table, and D and trimming were inferred from the DNA. The sample profile shows about 38,000 clones; 85% of them were found once. Clones ranked in the top ten supply about 16% of the sample.

Inclusive of the bounding cysteine and phenylalanine, the CDR3 is 17 residues long. CDR3 DNA only is kept here, 51 bases in frame from base 1. Reading the germline V gene gives CDR1 MNHNS and CDR2 SASEGT. At the junction V is shortened by 4 bases and J by 1 base; bases outside the gene matches: 9. Specimen: PBMCs, collected around atezolizumab (anti-PD-L1) treatment. The TCR was taken from a man aged 80 or over with urothelial cancer. The receptor chain draws on TRBV6-1 and TRBJ2-5, with TRBD2 identical over 10 junction bases. CDR3 reads: CASSALGLAVAQETQYF. The nucleotides are TGTGCCAGCAGTGCCCTCGGACTAGCGGTAGCCCAAGAGACCCAGTACTTC.